The 16 T cell receptor beta chains below all came from one sample that was sequenced in a study of blood T cell repertoires in COVID-19. Some clones are missing from TCRdb's copy, which holds only in-frame ones; the method was immunoSEQ multiplex PCR. The table shows 150,000 to 200,000 clones, with more than 85% occurring only once. Sequenced input: peripheral blood. These TCRs come from a woman of 80 years or more in a cohort sampled during active or convalescent COVID-19.

This sequence joins TRBV4-1 and TRBJ1-4, with D possibly being TRBD1 (5 bases). CDR1 is MGHRA and CDR2 is YSYEKL in the germline V gene. The V end was cut by 1 base, the J end by 8 bases, with 8 bases between. The CDR3 length is 13 residues. CDR3 amino acids: CASSQVQAEKLFF. In DNA form, the CDR3 reads TGCGCCAGCAGCCAAGTACAGGCCGAAAAACTGTTTTTT.

J is TRBJ2-3 and V is TRBV28; 8 positions agree with TRBD2. Germline values: CDR1 MDHEN, CDR2 SYDVKM. CDR3 size: 14 residues. V lost 6 bases, J lost 0 bases, and 2 bases stayed unmatched. CDR3 sequence (DNA): TGTGCCAGCAGGTCTAGCGGGAGCACAGATACGCAGTATTTT. Protein: CASRSSGSTDTQYF.

This clone was counted once. The chain employs TRBV20-1 and TRBJ1-6, with no clear D. The V end was cut by 3 bases, the J end by 11 bases, with 8 bases between. There are 11 residues in the CDR3. Per the germline V gene, CDR1 is DFQATT and CDR2 is SNEGSKA (reference sequence). The CDR3 DNA follows: TGCAGTGCTAGTGGCGGGACACCCCTCCACTTT. Its protein is CSASGGTPLHF.

The CDR3 bases are TGTGCCAGCAGCCCGCTGGGGCGCAGCTACAATGAGCAGTTCTTC. Translated, it gives CASSPLGRSYNEQFF. The gene calls are TRBV11-2 and TRBJ2-1; maybe TRBD1 (5 bases). Trimming pared 5 bases from V and 3 bases from J, leaving 14 bases between. Germline V lookup: CDR1 SGHAT, CDR2 FQNNGV. This CDR3 region has 15 residues. The variable domain in full, completed from reference TRBV11-2 and TRBJ2-1, reads EAGVAQSPRYKIIEKRQSVAFWCNPISGHATLYWYQQILGQGPKLLIQFQNNGVVDDSQLPKDRFSAERLKGVDSTLKIQPAKLEDSAVYLCASSPLGRSYNEQFFGPGTRLTVL.

J is TRBJ1-2 and V is TRBV28, with D possibly being TRBD1 (5 bases). This CDR3 has 15 amino acids. The germline V and J ends were trimmed by 2 bases and 8 bases, with 18 bases remaining between them. CDR1 and CDR2 (germline): MDHEN, SYDVKM. This CDR3 is CASSLGSADTIGYTF. The CDR3 bases are TGTGCCAGCAGTTTAGGATCGGCGGACACGATCGGCTACACCTTC.

The CDR3 is CSASRSQGGAGDTQYF. CDR3 DNA: TGCAGTGCTAGTCGGTCACAAGGAGGTGCGGGAGATACGCAGTATTTT. The genes are TRBV20-1 and TRBJ2-3; D might be TRBD2 (5 bases). CDR1 and CDR2 (germline): DFQATT, SNEGSKA (reference sequence). This CDR3 contains 16 residues. V was shortened by 3 bases and J by 5 bases, with 21 bases between the two germline ends.

The gene calls are TRBV24-1 and TRBJ1-6; no reliable D call. CDR1 is KGHDR and CDR2 is SFDVKD in the germline V gene. The CDR3 sequence is 13 residues long. V was cut by 7 bases and J by 7 bases, with 10 bases left in between. The DNA of the CDR3 is TGTGCCACCAGAGAGACAACCAATTCACCCCTCCACTTT. Its translation: CATRETTNSPLHF.

The chain links TRBV24-1 to TRBJ2-3; perhaps TRBD2 as D (6 bases). The germline gives CDR1 KGHDR, CDR2 SFDVKD. The CDR3 covers 17 residues. The V and J ends lost 0 bases and 4 bases respectively, with 16 bases between them. The CDR3 bases are TGTGCCACCAGTGATTTGGAGGGGAGGACGGGATCAGATACGCAGTATTTT. Residues: CATSDLEGRTGSDTQYF.

The chain employs TRBV6-6 and TRBJ2-2, with TRBD2 identical over 8 bases. The V segment lost 6 bases and the J segment 5 bases; nucleotides outside the gene matches: 8. This CDR3 region has 15 residues. Germline V gene data show CDR1 as MNHNY and CDR2 as SVGAGI (reference sequence). The CDR3 DNA reads TGTGCCAGCAGCAAGAGCGGGGGAGGAACCGGGGAGCTGTTTTTT. This gives the protein CASSKSGGGTGELFF.

V gene TRBV5-1 combines with J gene TRBJ2-1; a possible D gene is TRBD2 (5 bases). Trimming removed 4 bases from V and 2 bases from J, with 7 bases in between. In germline, CDR1 is SGHRS, CDR2 YFSETQ. The CDR3 loop spans 13 amino acids. Here the CDR3 DNA reads TGCGCCAGCAGCATCGGGACCTACAATGAGCAGTTCTTC. Residues: CASSIGTYNEQFF. The full variable domain, its missing parts supplied by reference TRBV5-1 and TRBJ2-1, is KAGVTQTPRYLIKTRGQQVTLSCSPISGHRSVSWYQQTPGQGLQFLFEYFSETQRNKGNFPGRFSGRQFSNSRSEMNVSTLELGDSALYLCASSIGTYNEQFFGPGTRLTVL.

This sequence joins TRBV7-2 and TRBJ2-3; D remains unclear. This CDR3 spans 15 amino acids. Trimming took 5 bases from V and 6 from J, leaving 18 bases between them. Germline V gene lookup returns CDR1 SGHTA and CDR2 FQGNSA. This chain's CDR3 is CASSLSRLSRDTQYF. The CDR3 bases are TGTGCCAGCAGCCTCTCTCGACTCAGCCGGGATACGCAGTATTTT.

This clone was found once. CDR3 DNA sequence: TGCGCCAGCAGCTTGGGCCTAGCGGGAGTCGAGACCCAGTACTTC. Translated, it gives CASSLGLAGVETQYF. This rearrangement joins TRBV5-1 to TRBJ2-5; 10 bases match TRBD2. The CDR3 is made up of 15 amino acids. Germline V gene sequence: CDR1 SGHRS, CDR2 YFSETQ. V shed 0 bases and J 5 bases; nucleotides not matched to a gene: 4.

This clone was seen a single time. The V and J genes are TRBV2 and TRBJ2-2, with D possibly matching TRBD2 (6 bases). Germline CDR1 reads SNHLY; CDR2 reads FYNNEI. This CDR3 region has 11 residues. The V and J ends lost 8 bases and 6 bases respectively, with 7 bases between them. Here the CDR3 reads CASGGSGELFF. The CDR3 bases are TGTGCCAGCGGAGGGTCCGGGGAGCTGTTTTTT. Filled out from reference TRBV2 and TRBJ2-2, the complete variable domain reads EPEVTQTPSHQVTQMGQEVILRCVPISNHLYFYWYRQILGQKVEFLVSFYNNEISEKSEIFDDQFSVERPDGSNFTLKIRSTKLEDSAMYFCASGGSGELFFGEGSRLTVL.

The rearrangement joins TRBV19 to TRBJ1-4; 8 nucleotides agree with TRBD1. Per germline, CDR1 LNHDA and CDR2 SQIVND (reference sequence). Trimming removed 3 bases from V and 4 bases from J; junction bases left unmatched: 7. CDR3 length: 16 amino acids. CDR3 sequence reads: CASSIRRTGFNEKLFF. In DNA form, the CDR3 reads TGTGCCAGTAGTATTCGAAGGACAGGGTTTAATGAAAAACTGTTTTTT.

This clone was picked up a small number of times. This chain joins TRBV3-1 (or the pseudogene TRBV3-2) and TRBJ1-1, with 9 bases identical to TRBD1. V was pared by 6 bases and J by 6 bases, with 8 bases of the junction left unmatched. CDR1 LGHDT and CDR2 YNNKEL come from the germline V gene (reference sequence). The CDR3 runs 14 residues. The CDR3 bases are TGTGCCAGCAGAGAACAGGGGGCGGTTGCTGAAGCTTTCTTT. Its translation is CASREQGAVAEAFF.

The chain has TRBV4-1 and TRBJ2-7; possible D gene TRBD1, 5 bases. The V end was cut by 4 bases, the J end by 5 bases, with 15 bases between. The CDR3 extends over 14 amino acids. Germline values: CDR1 MGHRA, CDR2 YSYEKL. The CDR3 DNA sequence: TGCGCCAGCAGCCGTGTAGGACAAGTCCACGAGCAGTACTTC. Translated: CASSRVGQVHEQYF.